A single sample is the source of the 20 T cell receptor beta chains below, sequenced in a study of technical replicates of blood from several donors. Produced via immunoSEQ multiplex PCR; TCRdb's table is partial and in-frame only. Here the sample spans tens of thousands of clones, approximately 88% being singletons. Specimen: PBMCs. The source is a human donor in good health. Some clones in this sample may be carry-over from other donors' samples.

The chain couples TRBV15 to TRBJ1-2; D is unresolved. CDR1 and CDR2 from the germline V gene are LNHNV and YYDKDF (reference sequence). This CDR3 comprises 14 residues. Between the trimmed V and J ends, which lost 0 bases and 8 bases, there was a span of 13 bases. CDR3 DNA: TGTGCCACCAGCAGAGATCGAGGGTTGCGGGGCTACACCTTC. Translated, it gives CATSRDRGLRGYTF.

The chain links TRBV29-1 to TRBJ2-7; D possibly corresponds to TRBD2 (6 bases). V dropped 7 bases and J dropped 1 base, with 17 bases sitting between them. CDR1 and CDR2 (germline): SQVTM, ANQGSEA. The CDR3 is made up of 14 amino acids. CDR3 residues: CSASGGSLSYEQYF. The CDR3 DNA follows: TGCAGCGCTAGTGGGGGGAGCCTATCCTACGAGCAGTACTTC.

This clone was counted a few times. This chain uses TRBV2 with TRBJ2-7; D may be TRBD2 (6 bases). Germline assignment: CDR1 SNHLY and CDR2 FYNNEI. V lost 6 bases, J lost 1 base, and 13 bases lay in between. The CDR3 is 14 amino acids. Here the CDR3 reads CASSRTTLSYEQYF. The CDR3 nucleotides read TGTGCCAGCAGCCGGACTACTCTATCCTACGAGCAGTACTTC.

The V and J genes are TRBV18 and TRBJ1-5; D is unclear. Trimming left V 1 base short and J 6 bases short, with 13 bases between. This CDR3 is built from 15 residues. CDR1 and CDR2 (germline): KGHSH, LQKENI. The CDR3 reads CASSPQKQSGQPQHF. The CDR3 DNA reads TGTGCCAGCTCACCACAGAAACAGTCTGGTCAGCCCCAGCATTTT.

This clone came up once. The chain recombines TRBV2 with TRBJ2-7; 9 positions agree with TRBD1. The CDR3 is 15 residues long. Germline trimming cut 6 bases from V and 0 bases from J; bases unmatched to any gene: 6. CDR1 is SNHLY and CDR2 is FYNNEI in the germline V gene. The CDR3 region has the DNA TGTGCCAGCAGAGCGGGGACAGGGATCTCCTACGAGCAGTACTTC. It codes for CASRAGTGISYEQYF.

J is TRBJ2-7 and V is TRBV9; D perhaps matches TRBD2 (6 bases). Germline loops: CDR1 SGDLS, CDR2 YYNGEE. The CDR3 is 15 residues long. V was pared by 5 bases and J by 2 bases, with 17 bases between. CDR3 in amino acids: CASSEDGRMAYEQYF. In nucleotides, the CDR3 is TGTGCCAGCAGTGAAGACGGGAGAATGGCCTACGAGCAGTACTTC.

In this sample, this clone turned up a few times. The rearrangement links TRBV5-5 to TRBJ2-3; 10 nucleotides match TRBD1. The germline V gene has CDR1 SGHKS and CDR2 YYEKEE (reference sequence). The CDR3 runs 16 residues. J gave up 8 bases and V 4 bases, and 13 bases lay outside the gene matches. The CDR3 is CASSKDGGQGFVTQYF. The DNA of the CDR3 is TGTGCCAGCAGCAAGGACGGGGGACAGGGGTTTGTTACGCAGTATTTT.

J is TRBJ2-7 and V is TRBV5-1, with TRBD1 matching over 9 bases. V gave up 7 bases and J gave up 5 bases; unmatched junction bases: 10. Germline loops: CDR1 SGHRS, CDR2 YFSETQ. The CDR3 extends over 14 amino acids. CDR3 nucleotides: TGCGCCAGCTCCCCGGGACAGGGATACAACGAGCAGTACTTC. Amino acids: CASSPGQGYNEQYF.

The genes are TRBV7-2 and TRBJ1-5; 11 positions agree with TRBD1. Germline lookup yields CDR1 SGHTA and CDR2 FQGNSA. The CDR3 sequence is 13 residues long. J gave up 7 bases and V 7 bases, and 3 bases lay outside the gene matches. The CDR3 DNA reads as TGTGCCAGCACCGGGACAGGGGGACAGCCCCAGCATTTT. It yields the protein CASTGTGGQPQHF.

The chain employs TRBV6-5 and TRBJ1-1, with D possibly TRBD1 on 5 matching bases. Germline loops: CDR1 MNHEY, CDR2 SVGAGI. The CDR3 is made up of 14 amino acids. The V and J ends lost 7 bases and 1 base respectively, with 13 bases between them. The CDR3 DNA follows: TGTGCCAGCAAATTGACAGATAGGAACACTGAAGCTTTCTTT. Amino acid sequence: CASKLTDRNTEAFF.

The DNA of the CDR3 is TGCGCCAGCAGCTTGCAGGGGGCCCGAACGGAAAAACTGTTTTTT. As protein: CASSLQGARTEKLFF. The V call is TRBV5-1, the J call TRBJ1-4; 8 bases are shared with TRBD1. Germline loops: CDR1 SGHRS, CDR2 YFSETQ. V was clipped by 1 base and J by 8 bases; unmatched bases: 7. This CDR3 is 15 amino acids long. Variable domain in full (rest from reference TRBV5-1 and TRBJ1-4): KAGVTQTPRYLIKTRGQQVTLSCSPISGHRSVSWYQQTPGQGLQFLFEYFSETQRNKGNFPGRFSGRQFSNSRSEMNVSTLELGDSALYLCASSLQGARTEKLFFGSGTQLSVL.

The gene calls are TRBV5-8 and TRBJ2-7; possible D gene TRBD2, 5 bases. This CDR3 is built from 15 residues. V was cut by 0 bases and J by 2 bases, with 12 bases left in between. The germline gives CDR1 SGHTS, CDR2 YDEGEE. The CDR3 region has the DNA TGTGCCAGCAGCTTGGGGGAGACGGTTACCTACGAGCAGTACTTC. Translated: CASSLGETVTYEQYF. Using reference TRBV5-8 and TRBJ2-7 for the parts outside the CDR3, the full variable domain is EAGVTQSPTHLIKTRGQQATLRCSPISGHTSVYWYQQALGLGLQFLLWYDEGEERNRGNFPPRFSGRQFPNYSSELNVNALELEDSALYLCASSLGETVTYEQYFGPGTRLTVT.

The rearrangement uses TRBV4-2 and TRBJ2-1, with TRBD2 identical over 12 bases. Germline loops: CDR1 LGHNA, CDR2 YNFKEQ. The CDR3 has 16 amino acids. Trimming removed 0 bases from V and 3 bases from J; junction bases left unmatched: 0. In DNA form, the CDR3 reads TGTGCCAGCAGCCAAGAACTAGCGGGGGGCTACAATGAGCAGTTCTTC. This sequence encodes CASSQELAGGYNEQFF.

The J gene is TRBJ1-1, the V gene TRBV9; no reliable D call. Trimming removed 0 bases from V and 7 bases from J, with 10 bases in between. Per the germline V gene, CDR1 is SGDLS and CDR2 is YYNGEE. There are 13 residues in the CDR3. DNA for the CDR3: TGTGCCAGCAGCGTAGTTGGTGAGGGTGAAGCTTTCTTT. It translates to CASSVVGEGEAFF. Full variable domain (outside the CDR3, taken from reference TRBV9 and TRBJ1-1): DSGVTQTPKHLITATGQRVTLRCSPRSGDLSVYWYQQSLDQGLQFLIQYYNGEERAKGNILERFSAQQFPDLHSELNLSSLELGDSALYFCASSVVGEGEAFFGQGTRLTVV.

The rearrangement uses TRBV6-1 and TRBJ2-7, with 8 bases that match TRBD2. Germline V lookup: CDR1 MNHNS, CDR2 SASEGT. Unmatched junction bases numbered 8, after V lost 2 bases and J lost 2 bases. The CDR3 runs to 16 residues. CDR3 sequence: CASSETLGLVAYEQYF. DNA of the CDR3: TGTGCCAGCAGTGAAACACTGGGACTAGTAGCCTACGAGCAGTACTTC.

This clone appeared a single time. The chain has TRBV4-3 and TRBJ2-1; a possible D gene is TRBD2 (7 bases). Germline lookup yields CDR1 LGHNA and CDR2 YSLEER. The CDR3 spans 15 residues. V was pared by 4 bases and J by 5 bases, with 15 bases between. CDR3 DNA: TGCGCCAGCAGCCTAGTCGTGGGGGGGCACAATGAGCAGTTCTTC. It translates to CASSLVVGGHNEQFF.

J is TRBJ1-4 and V is TRBV7-6; possibly TRBD1 for D (5 bases). Germline CDR1 SGHVS, CDR2 FNYEAQ. V was trimmed by 0 bases and J by 12 bases, leaving 23 bases between them. The CDR3 covers 17 residues. CDR3 sequence reads: CASSLAPPGQLRMELFF. CDR3 nucleotide sequence: TGTGCCAGCAGCTTAGCACCTCCAGGACAATTAAGAATGGAACTGTTTTTT.

This clone was counted a single time. This CDR3 is CASSLGGQGTQYF. For the CDR3, the DNA is TGTGCCAGCAGCTTAGGCGGCCAGGGGACCCAGTACTTC. The rearrangement links TRBV11-2 to TRBJ2-5; possible D gene TRBD1, 5 bases. The germline V gene encodes CDR1 SGHAT and CDR2 FQNNGV. V shed 1 base and J shed 7 bases, with 10 bases lying between them. CDR3 length: 13 residues.

Only one count was recorded for this clone. The chain links TRBV29-1 to TRBJ2-3; weak D call: TRBD2 (5 bases). Germline lookup yields CDR1 SQVTM and CDR2 ANQGSEA. The CDR3 spans 11 residues. V shed 5 bases and J shed 4 bases, with 7 bases lying between them. This CDR3 is CSVSLADTQYF. CDR3 coding DNA: TGCAGCGTTTCACTAGCAGATACGCAGTATTTT.

The rearrangement joins TRBV10-3 to TRBJ2-2; a weak D match, TRBD1 (5 bases). Germline V lookup: CDR1 ENHRY, CDR2 SYGVKD. This CDR3 contains 13 residues. V was trimmed by 8 bases and J by 1 base, leaving 8 bases between them. As DNA, the CDR3 is TGTGCCATCGATGGACAGAACACCGGGGAGCTGTTTTTT. This codes for CAIDGQNTGELFF.